A single sample is the source of the 2 T cell receptor beta chains below, sequenced in a study of T-cell memory formation after mild COVID-19. Via MiXCR, TCRdb re-called the 5' RACE reads, giving one row per CDR3 protein. The data hold 300,000 to 350,000 distinct CDR3 sequences, with 13% to 15% observed a single time. The sequenced sample was PBMCs or a T cell subset sorted from them (not recorded which). These receptors were collected from a man younger than 30 who had mild COVID-19 (a few samples of this study predate the infection). Cell type and time point are not known.

This clonotype was detected a few times. V is TRBV5-5 and J is TRBJ2-5, with 8 positions matching TRBD2. CDR3 length: 16 residues. V lost 7 bases to trimming and J lost 1 base; unmatched junction nucleotides: 12. Germline V CDR1 and CDR2: SGHKS, YYEKEE (reference sequence). The CDR3 DNA is TGTGCCAGCGCTCGAGGGATAGCGGGGCCCCAAGAGACCCAGTACTTC. This codes for CASARGIAGPQETQYF.

This clonotype has at least ten counts. The chain recombines TRBV5-5 with TRBJ2-7; D is unclear. CDR1 is SGHKS, CDR2 YYEKEE, per germline (reference sequence). The CDR3 loop spans 13 amino acids. The V end lost 5 bases, the J end lost 3 bases, and 12 bases lay between the germline ends. The DNA of the CDR3 is TGTGCCAGCAGGGCCGGTCCCCACTACGAGCAGTACGTC. This sequence encodes CASRAGPHYEQYV.